This section outlines one TCR beta chain sequence together with its context. The antigen remains unidentified. The data were obtained in a study of blood T cells in healthy people across ages. All donors came from Russia, were Caucasian and healthy, and spanned ages about 6 to 100. Per sample, no less than 5.5 micrograms of total RNA were extracted. Looked up from germline, CDR1 is SEHNR and CDR2 is FQNEAQ (reference sequence). The V gene lost 2 bases and the J gene lost 8 bases, with 7 bases spanning the gap. This CDR3 contains 13 residues. Broader study findings: PBMC samples, being unsorted, prevented any conclusive comparison of naive and antigen-experienced cells.

Through a sample-barcoded 5' primer and a J-beta primer mix, a second PCR was run for about 6 to 12 cycles. Each CDR3 protein gets one entry after TCRdb re-called the 5' RACE reads with MiXCR. The data contain about 1.4 million distinct CDR3 sequences, approximately 63% of them singletons. V and J are TRBV7-9 and TRBJ1-6, with unresolved D. Sequencing was carried out using blood. The source is a man younger than 35 in good health. CDR3 residues: CASSLNSDSPLHF. CDR3 in DNA: TGTGCCAGCAGCTTAAACAGCGATTCACCCCTCCACTTT. The full variable domain, completed using reference TRBV7-9 and TRBJ1-6, is DTGVSQNPRHKITKRGQNVTFRCDPISEHNRLYWYRQTLGQGPEFLTYFQNEAQLEKSRLLSDRFSAERPKGSFSTLEIQRTEQGDSAMYLCASSLNSDSPLHFGNGTRLTVT.